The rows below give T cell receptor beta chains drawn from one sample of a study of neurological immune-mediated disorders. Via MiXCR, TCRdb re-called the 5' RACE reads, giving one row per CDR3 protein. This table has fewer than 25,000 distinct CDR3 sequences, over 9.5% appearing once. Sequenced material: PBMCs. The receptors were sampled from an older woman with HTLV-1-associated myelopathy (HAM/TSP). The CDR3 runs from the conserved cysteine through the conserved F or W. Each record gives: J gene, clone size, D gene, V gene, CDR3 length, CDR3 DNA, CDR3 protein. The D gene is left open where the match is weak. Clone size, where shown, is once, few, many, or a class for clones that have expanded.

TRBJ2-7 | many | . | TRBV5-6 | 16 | TGTGCCAGCAGCTTTATCATTCAGGGTAACCCCTACGAGCAGTACTTC | CASSFIIQGNPYEQYF
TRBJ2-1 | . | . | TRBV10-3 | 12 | TGTGCCATCAGTGAGACCCATAATGAGCAGTTCTTC | CAISETHNEQFF
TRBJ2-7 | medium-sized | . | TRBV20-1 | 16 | TGCAGTGCAAGAAGGGTTGCTGGGGGGTGGACCTACGAGCAGTACTTC | CSARRVAGGWTYEQYF
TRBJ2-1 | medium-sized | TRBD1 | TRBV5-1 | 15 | TGCGCCAGCAGCTTGGGTCAGGGGGAGTGGAATGAGCAGTTCTTC | CASSLGQGEWNEQFF
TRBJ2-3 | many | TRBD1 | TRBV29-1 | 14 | TGCAGCGTGACAGGGGATGTTGGTGCAGATACGCAGTATTTT | CSVTGDVGADTQYF
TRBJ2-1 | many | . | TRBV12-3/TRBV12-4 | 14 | TGTGCCAGCAGCGCACCCGGGCCCCACAATGAGCAGTTCTTC | CASSAPGPHNEQFF
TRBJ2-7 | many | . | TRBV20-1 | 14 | TGCAGTGCTAGAGAGTCAGGACGGTCGGGGGAGCAGTACTTC | CSARESGRSGEQYF
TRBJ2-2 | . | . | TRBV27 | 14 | TGTGCCAGCAGCCTGGGACATAACACCGGGGAGCTGTTTTTT | CASSLGHNTGELFF
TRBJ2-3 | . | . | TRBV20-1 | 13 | TGCAGTGCCTCCACGGGGACCTCAGATACGCAGTATTTT | CSASTGTSDTQYF
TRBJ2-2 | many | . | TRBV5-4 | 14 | TGTGCCAGCAGCTTCGGGGGCCGGGCCGGGGAGCTGTTTTTT | CASSFGGRAGELFF
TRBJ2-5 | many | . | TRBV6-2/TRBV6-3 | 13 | TGTGCCAGCACACTTGAGTTGGTTGGGACCCAGTACTTC | CASTLELVGTQYF
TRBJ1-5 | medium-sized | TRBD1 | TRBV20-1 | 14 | TGCAGTGCTAGAGACGGACAGGGGGGTCAGCCCCAGCATTTT | CSARDGQGGQPQHF
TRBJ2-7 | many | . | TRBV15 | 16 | TGTGCCACCAGCAGGCTGGGGGGCAGATTATCCTACGAGCAGTACTTC | CATSRLGGRLSYEQYF
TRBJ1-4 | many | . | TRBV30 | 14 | TGTGCCTGGAGTGTCAGGATCGCTAATGAAAAACTGTTTTTT | CAWSVRIANEKLFF
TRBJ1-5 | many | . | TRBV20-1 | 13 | TGCAGTGCCCTTCTCGTAGGGACTCAGCCCCAGCATTTT | CSALLVGTQPQHF
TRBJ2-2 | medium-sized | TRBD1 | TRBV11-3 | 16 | TGTGCCAGCAGCAAGCGGGACAGGGGGCCGGCCGGGGAGCTGTTTTTT | CASSKRDRGPAGELFF
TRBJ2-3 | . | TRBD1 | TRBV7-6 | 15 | TGTGCCAGCAGCCGTTTACAGGGGGCCACAGATACGCAGTATTTT | CASSRLQGATDTQYF
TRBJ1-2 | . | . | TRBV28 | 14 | TGTGCCAGCAGCTCGGGGGCCTCTAACTATGGCTACACCTTC | CASSSGASNYGYTF
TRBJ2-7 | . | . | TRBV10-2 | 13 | TGCGCCAGCAGCGACTTTCGGTCCTACGAGCAGTACTTC | CASSDFRSYEQYF
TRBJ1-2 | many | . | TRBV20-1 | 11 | TGCAGTGCTAGTCACAACACAGGCTACACCTTC | CSASHNTGYTF
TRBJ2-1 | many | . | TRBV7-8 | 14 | TGTGCCAGCAGCCCCAGTATAGGCTACAATGAGCAGTTCTTC | CASSPSIGYNEQFF
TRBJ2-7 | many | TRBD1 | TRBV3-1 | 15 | TGTGCCAGCAGCCCCCGACAGGGGCGGACTGGCGAGCAGTACTTC | CASSPRQGRTGEQYF
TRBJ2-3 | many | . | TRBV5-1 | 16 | TGCGCCAGCAGCTTGATCCGGGGCTCTGGCACAGATACGCAGTATTTT | CASSLIRGSGTDTQYF
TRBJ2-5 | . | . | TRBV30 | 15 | TGTGCCTGGAGTGTCGGCTGGGGGTACCAAGAGACCCAGTACTTC | CAWSVGWGYQETQYF
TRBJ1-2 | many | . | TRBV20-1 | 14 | TGCAGTGCTACCCTCGTTAGGAGGAACTATGGCTACACCTTC | CSATLVRRNYGYTF
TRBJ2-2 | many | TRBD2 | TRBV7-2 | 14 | TGTGCCAGCAGCCCGGTACGGGGGGCCGGGGAGCTGTTTTTT | CASSPVRGAGELFF
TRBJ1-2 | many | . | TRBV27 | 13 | TGTGCCAGCAGCCAACAGGGCCTGGGGGGCTACACCTTC | CASSQQGLGGYTF
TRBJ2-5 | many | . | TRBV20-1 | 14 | TGCAGTGCTAGCCCCTCTAGCGTGGAAGAGACCCAGTACTTC | CSASPSSVEETQYF
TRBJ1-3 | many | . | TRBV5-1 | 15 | TGCGCCAGCAGCTGGGGGAGGGCCTCTGGAAACACCATATATTTT | CASSWGRASGNTIYF
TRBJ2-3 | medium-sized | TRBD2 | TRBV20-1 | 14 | TGCAGTGCCGTTAGCGGGGGGGCTGGAGATACGCAGTATTTT | CSAVSGGAGDTQYF
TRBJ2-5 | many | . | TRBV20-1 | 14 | TGCAGTGCTAGCCCTTTCCGGGAAGAGGAGACCCAGTACTTC | CSASPFREEETQYF
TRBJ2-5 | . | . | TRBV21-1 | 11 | TGTGCCAGCCTTATGGGAGAGACCCAGTACTTC | CASLMGETQYF
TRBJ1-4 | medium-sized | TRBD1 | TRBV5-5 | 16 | TGTGCCAGCAGCACCGTCCCGGGACAGGGAGATGAAAAACTGTTTTTT | CASSTVPGQGDEKLFF
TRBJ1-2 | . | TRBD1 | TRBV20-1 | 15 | TGCAGTGCTTATCCTCCGACAGGGGACGACTATGGCTACACCTTC | CSAYPPTGDDYGYTF
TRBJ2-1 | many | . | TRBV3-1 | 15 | TGTGCCAGCACCCCCGGTGCGACCTGGAGAGGTGAGCAGTTCTTC | CASTPGATWRGEQFF
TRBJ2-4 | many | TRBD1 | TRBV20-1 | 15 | TGCAGTGCCGCGGACAGGGATTTTGCCAAAAACATTCAGTACTTC | CSAADRDFAKNIQYF
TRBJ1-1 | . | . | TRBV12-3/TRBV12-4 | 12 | TGTGCCAGCACCCCCGGGGGGGGTGAAGCTTTCTTT | CASTPGGGEAFF
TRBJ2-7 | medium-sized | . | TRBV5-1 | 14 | TGCGCCAGCAGCTTGAGGGTCGGCTCCTACGAGCAGTACTTC | CASSLRVGSYEQYF
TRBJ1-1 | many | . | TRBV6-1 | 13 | TGTGCCAGCAGTGAAGTCAGTCGGACTGAAGCTTTCTTT | CASSEVSRTEAFF
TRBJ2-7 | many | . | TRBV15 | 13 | TGTGCCACCAGCGGGGGGGCCACTTACGAGCAGTACTTC | CATSGGATYEQYF
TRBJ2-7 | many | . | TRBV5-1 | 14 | TGCGCCAGCAGCTTGAGCATCGGTACCTACGAGCAGTACTTC | CASSLSIGTYEQYF
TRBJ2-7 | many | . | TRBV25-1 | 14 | TGTGCCAGCAGTGCCTCGCTGGGGACCTACGAGCAGTACTTC | CASSASLGTYEQYF
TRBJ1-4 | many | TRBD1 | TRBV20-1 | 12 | TGCAGTGCTAGAAGACAGGGGGAAAAACTGTTTTTT | CSARRQGEKLFF
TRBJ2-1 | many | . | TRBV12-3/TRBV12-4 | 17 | TGTGCCAGCAGCCCTATATTGTGGGGGGCAGGGTACAATGAGCAGTTCTTC | CASSPILWGAGYNEQFF
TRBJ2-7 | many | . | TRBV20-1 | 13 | TGCAGTGCTAGATCGGGGGACTCCTACGAGCAGTACTTC | CSARSGDSYEQYF